These 32 T cell receptor beta chains originate from one sample sequenced in a study of monozygotic twins with inflammatory bowel disease. TCRdb reprocessed the 5' RACE reads and stores each CDR3 protein as one record, lacking DNA. The sample's table shows approximately 330,000 distinct CDR3 sequences. The sample was blood. The receptors originated from a human donor with ulcerative colitis or Crohn's disease, or a healthy co-twin of an affected twin (not recorded which).

The chain is built from TRBV7-2 and TRBJ2-7; as DNA is missing, the TRBD2 call by TCRdb cannot be tested. CDR1 and CDR2 (germline): SGHTA, FQGNSA. The CDR3 loop spans 17 amino acids. CDR3 in amino acids: CASSLDSGIYRYYEQYF.

V usage is TRBV5-1 and J usage is TRBJ1-3; with no DNA, the TCRdb D assignment of TRBD1 cannot be verified. Germline loops: CDR1 SGHRS, CDR2 YFSETQ. The CDR3 length is 16 residues. CDR3: CASNRGGSASGNTIYF.

The CDR3 spells CASTYEGGAHPQHF. The V and J genes are TRBV2 and TRBJ1-5; the D call of TRBD1 rests on TCRdb alone, since no DNA is present to check it. The germline CDR1 and CDR2 sequences are SNHLY and FYNNEI. The CDR3 has 14 residues.

The rearrangement links TRBV4-3 to TRBJ2-1; there is no DNA to check the TCRdb D call of TRBD1. CDR1 is LGHNA and CDR2 is YSLEER in the germline V gene. The CDR3 is made up of 14 amino acids. Here the CDR3 reads CASSQGSGVSEQFF.

This chain joins TRBV5-5 and TRBJ2-1; TCRdb lists TRBD1, though no DNA is available to test this call. Germline values: CDR1 SGHKS, CDR2 YYEKEE (reference sequence). The CDR3 spans 15 residues. The CDR3 protein is CASSFEGISYNEQFF.

The V and J genes are TRBV20-1 and TRBJ2-1; the TCRdb call, TRBD2, lacks DNA for checking. Germline-derived CDR1 and CDR2 are DFQATT and SNEGSKA (reference sequence). The CDR3 spans 16 residues. This chain's CDR3 is CSASDLAGGRYNEQFF.

V usage is TRBV20-1 and J usage is TRBJ2-5; TCRdb indicates TRBD1, and absent DNA this call remains unverified. From germline, CDR1 is DFQATT and CDR2 SNEGSKA (reference sequence). This CDR3 has 14 residues. The CDR3 sequence: CSPNSGGQQETQYF.

The V gene is TRBV11-2, the J gene TRBJ2-3; TCRdb picks TRBD1, but there is no DNA to check that call. Germline CDR1 reads SGHAT; CDR2 reads FQNNGV. The CDR3 length is 18 residues. This CDR3 reads CASSSRPDRALSTDTQYF. The full variable domain, its missing parts supplied by reference TRBV11-2 and TRBJ2-3, is EAGVAQSPRYKIIEKRQSVAFWCNPISGHATLYWYQQILGQGPKLLIQFQNNGVVDDSQLPKDRFSAERLKGVDSTLKIQPAKLEDSAVYLCASSSRPDRALSTDTQYFGPGTRLTVL.

J is TRBJ2-1 and V is TRBV27; TCRdb selects TRBD2, and the lack of DNA leaves this call unchecked. The CDR3 is made up of 13 amino acids. Germline values: CDR1 MNHEY, CDR2 SMNVEV (reference sequence). Here the CDR3 reads CASSPGLSNEQFF.

The chain employs TRBV6-5 and TRBJ1-2; TCRdb names TRBD1, which stays unverified in the absence of DNA. The germline CDR1 and CDR2 sequences are MNHEY and SVGAGI. This CDR3 contains 14 residues. Here the CDR3 reads CASSFMTGGYGYTF.

This chain links TRBV20-1 with TRBJ2-1; TCRdb designates TRBD1, a call that cannot be tested without DNA. This CDR3 is 14 amino acids long. Germline V gene lookup returns CDR1 DFQATT and CDR2 SNEGSKA (reference sequence). CDR3 sequence: CSARDRGAYNEQFF.

The rearrangement joins TRBV5-1 to TRBJ2-5; TCRdb indicates TRBD2, and absent DNA this call remains unverified. Germline assignment: CDR1 SGHRS and CDR2 YFSETQ. The CDR3 consists of 16 residues. CDR3 sequence reads: CASSSQRGGPGETQYF.

CDR3: CASSWTGKNIQYF. V and J are TRBV6-2 or TRBV6-3 and TRBJ2-4; no DNA is available, so the TRBD1 call from TCRdb remains unchecked. This CDR3 region has 13 residues. From germline, CDR1 is MNHEY and CDR2 SVGEGT.

This sequence joins TRBV3-1 and TRBJ1-6; TCRdb selects TRBD1, and the lack of DNA leaves this call unchecked. The V gene's germline CDR1 is LGHDT and CDR2 YNNKEL (reference sequence). The CDR3 has 15 amino acids. CDR3: CASSQRGTDTSPLHF.

The chain links TRBV7-9 to TRBJ2-2; TCRdb indicates TRBD2, and absent DNA this call remains unverified. Germline CDR1 reads SEHNR; CDR2 reads FQNEAQ (reference sequence). This CDR3 region has 15 residues. The CDR3 protein is CASKTGLMNTGELFF.

The genes are TRBV2 and TRBJ1-2; the D gene TCRdb calls, TRBD1, cannot be checked with no DNA. The length of the CDR3 is 15 residues. The germline gives CDR1 SNHLY, CDR2 FYNNEI. CDR3 amino acids: CASSEWEQGESGYTF.

This chain connects TRBV12-3 or TRBV12-4 to TRBJ2-7; TCRdb indicates TRBD1, and absent DNA this call remains unverified. This CDR3 spans 17 amino acids. The CDR3 reads CASSSELGTGASYEQYF.

The gene calls are TRBV27 and TRBJ2-1; TCRdb indicates TRBD1, and absent DNA this call remains unverified. The CDR3 is made up of 14 amino acids. Per germline, CDR1 MNHEY and CDR2 SMNVEV (reference sequence). This CDR3 reads CASSLFDRDNEQFF.

This CDR3 reads CASSQDGGVKNIQYF. The V call is TRBV4-2, the J call TRBJ2-4; without DNA, the TCRdb call of TRBD2 cannot be checked. This CDR3 is 15 amino acids long. CDR1 and CDR2 (germline): LGHNA, YNFKEQ.

The J gene is TRBJ2-3, the V gene TRBV5-5; TCRdb returns TRBD1, unconfirmable since there is no DNA. CDR1 is SGHKS, CDR2 YYEKEE, per germline (reference sequence). The CDR3 is made up of 12 amino acids. The CDR3 reads CASSSNRDTQYF.

The chain combines TRBV11-2 with TRBJ2-2. Germline V gene data show CDR1 as SGHAT and CDR2 as FQNNGV. CDR3 length: 12 amino acids. This CDR3 is CASGKNTGELFF.

V gene TRBV20-1 combines with J gene TRBJ2-7. Germline lookup yields CDR1 DFQATT and CDR2 SNEGSKA (reference sequence). The CDR3 is 13 residues long. This chain's CDR3 is CSVFGLNTYEQYF.

V usage is TRBV19 and J usage is TRBJ2-1. From germline, CDR1 is LNHDA and CDR2 SQIVND (reference sequence). The CDR3 extends over 14 amino acids. CDR3 loop: CASSTGRRGMRQFF. The variable domain in full, with the rest retrieved from reference TRBV19 and TRBJ2-1, is DGGITQSPKYLFRKEGQNVTLSCEQNLNHDAMYWYRQDPGQGLRLIYYSQIVNDFQKGDIAEGYSVSREKKESFPLTVTSAQKNPTAFYLCASSTGRRGMRQFFGPGTRLTVL.

The chain is built from TRBV29-1 and TRBJ2-7. The CDR3 runs to 11 residues. Germline-derived CDR1 and CDR2 are SQVTM and ANQGSEA. The CDR3 here is CSVETSYEQYF.

V usage is TRBV20-1 and J usage is TRBJ2-3; with no DNA, the TCRdb D assignment of TRBD2 cannot be verified. Germline values: CDR1 DFQATT, CDR2 SNEGSKA (reference sequence). The CDR3 covers 15 residues. The CDR3 loop is CSATGEGPGTDTQYF.

The genes are TRBV20-1 and TRBJ2-7; the D gene TCRdb calls, TRBD1, cannot be checked with no DNA. This CDR3 has 12 amino acids. The germline CDR1 and CDR2 sequences are DFQATT and SNEGSKA (reference sequence). CDR3 loop: CSARGGGYEQYF.

CDR3 residues: CASSYSIQGNSPLHF. V and J are TRBV6-5 and TRBJ1-6; TCRdb proposes TRBD1, but this gene call is untestable without DNA. The CDR3 sequence is 15 residues long. CDR1 is MNHEY, CDR2 SVGAGI, per germline.

The chain recombines TRBV6-2 or TRBV6-3 with TRBJ1-1; TCRdb's D call, TRBD1, is unchecked because there is no DNA. Germline CDR1 is MNHEY and CDR2 is SVGEGT. This CDR3 has 14 residues. CDR3 loop: CASSYSGGYTEAFF.

The chain is built from TRBV24-1 and TRBJ2-5; TCRdb reports TRBD2, a call that lacks DNA to check it against. CDR1 and CDR2 from the germline V gene are KGHDR and SFDVKD. This CDR3 is 13 amino acids long. CDR3 sequence reads: CATRLAGEETQYF.

V is TRBV5-1 and J is TRBJ2-1; TCRdb's D call of TRBD2 is untestable without DNA. Looked up from germline, CDR1 is SGHRS and CDR2 is YFSETQ. The CDR3 loop spans 16 amino acids. CDR3 sequence: CASSLVRASSYNEQFF.

This chain joins TRBV7-2 and TRBJ2-3. Germline values: CDR1 SGHTA, CDR2 FQGNSA. This CDR3 spans 14 amino acids. CDR3 in amino acids: CASSIWVITDTQYF.

The rearrangement joins TRBV4-3 to TRBJ1-1; TCRdb calls TRBD1, which cannot be checked without DNA. CDR1 is LGHNA, CDR2 YSLEER, per germline. The length of the CDR3 is 15 residues. CDR3 sequence reads: CASSQGTQGNTEAFF.